Below, 25 T cell receptor beta chains from the same sample are listed, as sequenced in a study of T cell responses to AZD1222 COVID-19 vaccine. The assay was immunoSEQ multiplex PCR, and TCRdb's table has in-frame clones only and misses some. The sample includes 75,000 to 90,000 clones, roughly nine tenths of them seen just once. The sample here was peripheral blood, taken on day 0 of AZD1222 vaccination. All receptors derive from an adult in good health.

J is TRBJ1-4 and V is TRBV29-1; 8 positions agree with TRBD1. With 0 bases clipped from V and 7 bases from J, the junction kept 16 bases outside the gene matches. The CDR3 covers 18 residues. Germline V CDR1 and CDR2: SQVTM, ANQGSEA. The CDR3 DNA follows: TGCAGCGTTGAAGATCCGTCGTCGCAGGGGGCAATACGTGAAAAACTGTTTTTT. Its protein product is CSVEDPSSQGAIREKLFF. Full variable domain (missing parts from reference TRBV29-1 and TRBJ1-4): SAVISQKPSRDICQRGTSLTIQCQVDSQVTMMFWYRQQPGQSLTLIATANQGSEATYESGFVIDKFPISRPNLTFSTLTVSNMSPEDSSIYLCSVEDPSSQGAIREKLFFGSGTQLSVL.

The CDR3 nucleotides read TGCAGTGCTAGTGGGTTGGGCACTGAAGCTTTCTTT. It specifies CSASGLGTEAFF. V gene TRBV20-1 combines with J gene TRBJ1-1; D is undetermined. There are 12 residues in the CDR3. The germline CDR1 and CDR2 sequences are DFQATT and SNEGSKA (reference sequence). Trimming left V 3 bases short and J 4 bases short, with 9 bases between.

The rearrangement links TRBV10-3 to TRBJ1-1, with 8 nucleotides matching TRBD1. Germline assignment: CDR1 ENHRY and CDR2 SYGVKD. The J segment lost 5 bases and the V segment lost 6 bases, leaving 8 bases of the junction unmatched. This CDR3 spans 14 amino acids. The CDR3 region has the DNA TGTGCCATCAGCCCCGACAGGGGTGAGACTGAAGCTTTCTTT. This codes for CAISPDRGETEAFF.

The rearrangement joins TRBV27 to TRBJ1-2; tentative D call: TRBD1 (6 bases). CDR1 is MNHEY and CDR2 is SMNVEV in the germline V gene (reference sequence). The CDR3 spans 14 residues. The V end lost 5 bases, the J end lost 8 bases, and 18 bases lay between the germline ends. The DNA for the CDR3 is TGTGCCAGCAGTACAAACAGGGAGCGTCGCGGCTACACCTTC. As protein: CASSTNRERRGYTF.

For the CDR3, the DNA is TGTGCCATCAGTGCTAAACAGGGGTCGTGGACTGAAGCTTTCTTT. Translated: CAISAKQGSWTEAFF. The rearrangement joins TRBV10-3 to TRBJ1-1; 7 bases map to TRBD1. Germline lookup yields CDR1 ENHRY and CDR2 SYGVKD. The V and J ends lost 4 bases and 5 bases, in that order; junction bases with no gene match: 10. The CDR3 contains 15 residues.

V usage is TRBV19 and J usage is TRBJ1-2; unclear D gene. Trimming took 5 bases from V and 4 from J, leaving 11 bases between them. The CDR3 sequence is 13 residues long. Germline V gene lookup returns CDR1 LNHDA and CDR2 SQIVND (reference sequence). The CDR3 nucleotides are TGTGCCAGTAGTCAAGGACGGGGCTATGGCTACACCTTC. Amino acids: CASSQGRGYGYTF.

This clone was seen a single time. The rearrangement uses TRBV6-1 and TRBJ1-2; D is unresolved. Per the germline V gene, CDR1 is MNHNS and CDR2 is SASEGT. The CDR3 is 17 amino acids. V lost 1 base and J 2 bases, leaving 17 bases between the germline ends. CDR3 sequence: CASSEGGLGRPNYGYTF. Here the CDR3 DNA reads TGTGCCAGCAGTGAAGGAGGGTTAGGCCGCCCGAACTATGGCTACACCTTC.

The V call is TRBV13, the J call TRBJ2-7; 7 nucleotides align to TRBD1. Germline trimming cut 4 bases from V and 3 bases from J; bases unmatched to any gene: 9. Germline V lookup: CDR1 PRHDT, CDR2 FYEKMQ (reference sequence). This CDR3 region has 15 residues. CDR3 coding DNA: TGTGCCAGCAGCTCCGGGACAGCCGAGCACTACGAGCAGTACTTC. It yields the protein CASSSGTAEHYEQYF.

The chain is built from TRBV19 and TRBJ2-2; D not certain. CDR1 is LNHDA, CDR2 SQIVND, per germline (reference sequence). Trimming shortened V by 3 bases and J by 0 bases, and 8 bases separated the two germline ends. The CDR3 runs to 15 residues. This CDR3 is CASSIRLTNTGELFF. For the CDR3, the DNA is TGTGCCAGTAGTATCAGGCTGACGAACACCGGGGAGCTGTTTTTT.

J is TRBJ1-1 and V is TRBV19; no reliable D call. This CDR3 is 12 amino acids long. The germline V and J ends were trimmed by 3 bases and 7 bases, with 9 bases remaining between them. Germline V gives CDR1 LNHDA, CDR2 SQIVND (reference sequence). The CDR3 nucleotides are TGTGCCAGTAGTATCCCTCGGGGTGAAGCTTTCTTT. Amino acids: CASSIPRGEAFF.

The V gene is TRBV2, the J gene TRBJ1-2; 10 bases map to TRBD1. CDR3 length: 15 residues. The V segment lost 5 bases and the J segment 4 bases; nucleotides outside the gene matches: 7. Looked up from germline, CDR1 is SNHLY and CDR2 is FYNNEI. DNA for the CDR3: TGTGCCAGCAGTTATGGGACAGGGGAAGGCTATGGCTACACCTTC. The encoded protein is CASSYGTGEGYGYTF.

This sequence joins TRBV19 and TRBJ2-2; no firm D call. The CDR3 has 13 amino acids. In germline, CDR1 is LNHDA, CDR2 SQIVND (reference sequence). Trimming took off 5 bases at V and 6 bases at J, with 10 bases between the two ends. The CDR3 nucleotides read TGTGCCAGTAGTGTGGGGTATGCCGGGGAGCTGTTTTTT. Its translation: CASSVGYAGELFF.

This clone was observed a single time. This sequence joins TRBV2 and TRBJ2-7; weak D call: TRBD2 (7 bases). Germline V gene data show CDR1 as SNHLY and CDR2 as FYNNEI. This CDR3 region has 17 residues. V was clipped by 8 bases and J by 5 bases, with 28 bases between them. The CDR3 DNA sequence: TGTGCCAGCCTGAACGGGGGGCGCGCCCAGGATGGCCACGAGCAGTACTTC. Encoded protein: CASLNGGRAQDGHEQYF.

This chain connects TRBV5-1 to TRBJ2-5, with D perhaps TRBD2 (5 bases). V lost 8 bases and J lost 4, with 15 bases in between. Per germline, CDR1 SGHRS and CDR2 YFSETQ. The CDR3 spans 13 residues. This chain's CDR3 is CASRTGNGETQYF. The CDR3 nucleotides are TGCGCCAGTAGGACGGGGAATGGAGAGACCCAGTACTTC.

This clone was seen a few times. V and J are TRBV9 and TRBJ2-5, with D hard to call. CDR1 and CDR2 (germline): SGDLS, YYNGEE. V lost 3 bases to trimming and J lost 3 bases, with 3 bases between them. CDR3 size: 11 residues. CDR3 amino acids: CASSAKETQYF. The CDR3 nucleotides read TGTGCCAGCAGCGCCAAAGAGACCCAGTACTTC.

Only a few counts were recorded for this clone. The chain uses TRBV18 and TRBJ1-2; the match to TRBD1 covers 7 bases. The CDR3 totals 14 residues. Germline V lookup: CDR1 KGHSH, CDR2 LQKENI. Trimming at V came to 6 bases and at J to 2 bases, leaving 6 bases not matched to a gene. In DNA, the CDR3 is TGTGCCAGCTCGGTGGGACAGAGGAACTATGGCTACACCTTC. It translates to CASSVGQRNYGYTF.

V and J are TRBV21-1 and TRBJ2-5; TRBD2, the table's D call, was not compared with the DNA. TRBV21-1 corresponds to a pseudogene. The CDR3 sequence is 15 residues long. CDR3 nucleotides: TGTGCCAGCAGTAGACTAGCGGGAGGGGGAGAGACCCAGTACTTC. Its translation is CASSRLAGGGETQYF.

As to this clone: A read error may account for a junction end that differs from germline. The chain has TRBV7-7 and TRBJ2-1, with TRBD2 matching over 13 bases. The germline gives CDR1 SSHAT, CDR2 FNYEAQ (reference sequence). The CDR3 has 15 residues. The CDR3: CASSPRLAGGNEQFF. The CDR3 DNA reads TGTGCTAGCAGCCCTAGACTAGCGGGAGGCAATGAGCAGTTCTTC.

The chain has TRBV21-1 and TRBJ2-7; the DNA was not compared with TRBD1, the D call given in the table. TRBV21-1 is termed a pseudogene. The CDR3 runs 15 residues. The CDR3 nucleotides read TGTGCCAGCAGCAAACCCGGGACAACCTTATACGAGCAGTACTTC. This encodes CASSKPGTTLYEQYF.

V gene TRBV7-3 combines with J gene TRBJ1-1, with D possibly TRBD1 on 6 matching bases. V dropped 2 bases and J dropped 3 bases, with 7 bases sitting between them. CDR3 length: 13 residues. Germline CDR1 SGHTA, CDR2 FQGTGA. The CDR3 reads CASSLGGDTEAFF. CDR3 nucleotides: TGTGCCAGCAGCTTAGGGGGCGACACTGAAGCTTTCTTT.

This clone appeared once. This chain links TRBV18 with TRBJ2-2; D gene uncertain. The CDR3 consists of 14 residues. V lost 1 base and J lost 5, with 8 bases in between. Germline loops: CDR1 KGHSH, CDR2 LQKENI. This chain's CDR3 is CASSPLRLTGELFF. The CDR3, as DNA: TGTGCCAGCTCACCACTCAGGTTGACCGGGGAGCTGTTTTTT.

This chain connects TRBV2 to TRBJ1-5; D is unresolved. The germline V gene has CDR1 SNHLY and CDR2 FYNNEI. V shed 8 bases and J shed 2 bases, with 13 bases lying between them. The CDR3 contains 14 residues. The CDR3 DNA sequence: TGTGCCAGCCTACTAGAGCGGGGCAATCAGCCCCAGCATTTT. Residues: CASLLERGNQPQHF.

J is TRBJ1-3 and V is TRBV4-3; D perhaps matches TRBD1 (6 bases). Trimming removed 4 bases at V and 0 bases at J, with 13 bases between. Germline assignment: CDR1 LGHNA and CDR2 YSLEER. The CDR3 has 16 amino acids. The CDR3 here is CASSRGHRSSGNTIYF. CDR3 coding DNA: TGCGCCAGCAGCCGGGGACACCGGAGCTCTGGAAACACCATATATTTT.

V usage is TRBV9 and J usage is TRBJ2-2; D is unclear. The germline V and J ends were trimmed by 0 bases and 2 bases, with 5 bases remaining between them. CDR3 length equals 14 residues. Germline V gene data show CDR1 as SGDLS and CDR2 as YYNGEE. As DNA, the CDR3 is TGTGCCAGCAGCGTAGTGGTCAACACCGGGGAGCTGTTTTTT. As protein: CASSVVVNTGELFF.

The chain uses TRBV24-1 and TRBJ1-6; D not resolved. V was pared by 10 bases and J by 8 bases, with 14 bases between. Germline CDR1 and CDR2: KGHDR and SFDVKD. The CDR3 loop spans 13 amino acids. CDR3 sequence: CATDGVRHSPLHF. The CDR3 DNA is TGTGCCACAGATGGGGTTCGTCATTCACCCCTCCACTTT.